What follows are 29 T cell receptor beta chains derived from one specimen sequenced in a study of control samples from healthy donors and cancer patients. Produced via immunoSEQ multiplex PCR; TCRdb's table is partial and in-frame only. The repertoire includes about 410,000 clones, over 75% of them detected once, and 5% to 8% sits in the top ten. Sequences were obtained from PBMCs. The receptors were sampled from a man in his forties with head and neck cancer.

The chain couples TRBV13 to TRBJ1-1; 9 nucleotides align to TRBD1. The ends lost 3 bases at V and 2 bases at J; junction bases unmatched: 4. The CDR3 length is 15 residues. Germline V gene data show CDR1 as PRHDT and CDR2 as FYEKMQ (reference sequence). The CDR3 DNA follows: TGTGCCAGCAGCTTGGACAGGGGCGGCAACACTGAAGCTTTCTTT. Translating gives CASSLDRGGNTEAFF.

The J gene is TRBJ1-2, the V gene TRBV28, with D tentatively TRBD1 (5 bases). This CDR3 has 12 amino acids. V shed 2 bases and J shed 8 bases, with 9 bases lying between them. Germline V gene data show CDR1 as MDHEN and CDR2 as SYDVKM. The CDR3 nucleotides are TGTGCCAGCAGTTTAAGGGGCGGCGGCTACACCTTC. Translated: CASSLRGGGYTF.

The rearrangement links TRBV5-6 to TRBJ1-5; D perhaps matches TRBD1 (5 bases). CDR1 is SGHDT, CDR2 YYEEEE, per germline. There are 13 residues in the CDR3. Trimming stripped 2 bases from V and 5 bases from J, with 8 bases between. CDR3 coding DNA: TGTGCCAGCAGCTTTGCAGGGTATCAGCCCCAGCATTTT. It is translated as CASSFAGYQPQHF.

In DNA, the CDR3 is TGTGCCAGCAGTCCTCTAAGCGGGGGCACAGATACGCAGTATTTT. Protein: CASSPLSGGTDTQYF. The chain recombines TRBV6-5 with TRBJ2-3; 7 bases map to TRBD2. Trimming at V came to 5 bases and at J to 1 base, leaving 6 bases not matched to a gene. This CDR3 comprises 15 residues. Germline V gene lookup returns CDR1 MNHEY and CDR2 SVGAGI.

V is TRBV7-3 and J is TRBJ1-6; TRBD1 is a possible D gene (5 bases). The CDR3 is 12 residues long. Per the germline V gene, CDR1 is SGHTA and CDR2 is FQGTGA. Between the trimmed V and J ends, which lost 4 bases and 14 bases, there was a span of 12 bases. This CDR3 is CASSSPGTSLHF. CDR3 DNA sequence: TGTGCCAGCAGCTCTCCCGGGACTTCCCTCCACTTT.

This clone was recorded once. J is TRBJ2-1 and V is TRBV2, with 11 bases identical to TRBD2. J was trimmed by 4 bases and V by 8 bases; bases with no gene match: 7. This CDR3 contains 15 residues. Germline-derived CDR1 and CDR2 are SNHLY and FYNNEI. CDR3 residues: CASRVAGGLYNEQFF. CDR3 DNA: TGTGCCAGCCGAGTAGCGGGAGGGCTGTACAATGAGCAGTTCTTC.

The chain links TRBV30 to TRBJ2-7; D is possibly TRBD1 (6 bases). Deletions cut 5 bases from V and 1 base from J, with 9 bases between. The CDR3 is 12 residues long. Germline CDR1 and CDR2: GTSNPN and SVGIG (reference sequence). The CDR3: CAWGDTSYEQYF. CDR3 coding DNA: TGTGCCTGGGGGGACACTTCCTACGAGCAGTACTTC.

The rearrangement links TRBV6-5 to TRBJ2-7; D is unresolved. V gave up 4 bases and J gave up 7 bases, with 8 bases separating them. CDR1 is MNHEY, CDR2 SVGAGI, per germline. This CDR3 has 11 amino acids. Here the CDR3 DNA reads TGTGCCAGCAGTTCCTCGTGGGAGCAGTACTTC. It codes for CASSSSWEQYF.

The chain employs TRBV10-3 and TRBJ2-1; 11 nucleotides line up with TRBD1. V lost 10 bases and J lost 7; bases outside the gene matches: 3. CDR1 ENHRY and CDR2 SYGVKD come from the germline V gene. This CDR3 comprises 12 residues. The CDR3 bases are TGTGCCACGGACAGGGGGCAGAATGAGCAGTTCTTC. It yields the protein CATDRGQNEQFF.

The chain links TRBV7-2 to TRBJ1-1, with 10 bases that match TRBD1. CDR1 and CDR2 from the germline V gene are SGHTA and FQGNSA. V lost 0 bases and J lost 5; bases outside the gene matches: 6. CDR3 size: 16 residues. DNA for the CDR3: TGTGCCAGCAGCTTAGCCGGGACAGGGGTTAGGACTGAAGCTTTCTTT. As protein: CASSLAGTGVRTEAFF.

The V and J genes are TRBV11-2 and TRBJ1-5, with a weak D call TRBD1 (6 bases). V shed 1 base and J shed 7 bases, with 14 bases lying between them. Germline lookup yields CDR1 SGHAT and CDR2 FQNNGV. The CDR3 extends over 15 amino acids. The CDR3 spells CASSLGVAGAQPQHF. Here the CDR3 DNA reads TGTGCCAGCAGCTTAGGAGTCGCGGGGGCACAGCCCCAGCATTTT.

CDR3 in amino acids: CASTTGYYEKLFF. CDR3 bases: TGTGCCAGCACCACAGGGTACTATGAAAAACTGTTTTTT. J is TRBJ1-4 and V is TRBV6-4; D possibly corresponds to TRBD1 (6 bases). This CDR3 is 13 amino acids long. Germline lookup yields CDR1 MRHNA and CDR2 SNTAGT. V was cut by 7 bases and J by 6 bases, with 12 bases left in between.

This chain joins TRBV29-1 and TRBJ2-1; 9 bases map to TRBD1. Germline lookup yields CDR1 SQVTM and CDR2 ANQGSEA. The CDR3 extends over 13 amino acids. V was clipped by 4 bases and J by 8 bases; unmatched bases: 6. The CDR3 DNA is TGCAGCGTTGGGGACAGGGACCCCGATGAGCAGTTCTTC. This gives the protein CSVGDRDPDEQFF.

The chain uses TRBV28 and TRBJ1-1; D remains unclear. The germline gives CDR1 MDHEN, CDR2 SYDVKM. V was trimmed by 3 bases and J by 4 bases, leaving 9 bases between them. The length of the CDR3 is 13 residues. The DNA for the CDR3 is TGTGCCAGCAGTTTTGACGGACTCACTGAAGCTTTCTTT. This translates into CASSFDGLTEAFF. Complete variable domain (other parts from reference TRBV28 and TRBJ1-1): DVKVTQSSRYLVKRTGEKVFLECVQDMDHENMFWYRQDPGLGLRLIYFSYDVKMKEKGDIPEGYSVSREKKERFSLILESASTNQTSMYLCASSFDGLTEAFFGQGTRLTVV.

J is TRBJ2-7 and V is TRBV5-1, with TRBD1 identical over 7 bases. Germline lookup yields CDR1 SGHRS and CDR2 YFSETQ. The CDR3 has 14 amino acids. V lost 4 bases and J lost 2; bases outside the gene matches: 6. This CDR3 is CASSQPGQPYEQYF. CDR3 DNA: TGCGCCAGCAGCCAACCGGGACAGCCCTACGAGCAGTACTTC.

This chain joins TRBV9 and TRBJ2-1, with 9 bases aligning to TRBD2. V lost 0 bases, J lost 6 bases, and 10 bases stayed unmatched. This CDR3 region has 17 residues. In germline, CDR1 is SGDLS, CDR2 YYNGEE. CDR3 DNA: TGTGCCAGCAGCGTAGGGTTAGGTCTAGCGGGAATCAATGAGCAGTTCTTC. It encodes CASSVGLGLAGINEQFF.

This clone was seen just once. The chain combines TRBV5-8 with TRBJ1-3, with unresolved D. The CDR3 loop spans 17 amino acids. Between the trimmed V and J ends, which lost 0 bases and 0 bases, there was a span of 13 bases. Germline-derived CDR1 and CDR2 are SGHTS and YDEGEE. CDR3 sequence (DNA): TGTGCCAGCAGCTTGGTTCCGCGGCTCCGCTCTGGAAACACCATATATTTT. Translation gives CASSLVPRLRSGNTIYF.

The chain carries TRBV4-3 and TRBJ2-7; a possible D gene is TRBD1 (8 bases). V lost 1 base and J 7 bases, leaving 20 bases between the germline ends. CDR3 length: 16 amino acids. Germline-derived CDR1 and CDR2 are LGHNA and YSLEER. The CDR3 sequence: CASSQASGTGTREQYF. DNA for the CDR3: TGCGCCAGCAGCCAAGCCAGCGGGACAGGCACGAGGGAGCAGTACTTC.

The genes are TRBV7-9 and TRBJ2-3; the match to TRBD2 covers 10 bases. CDR3 length: 17 amino acids. Trimming cost V 1 base and J 5 bases; bases outside gene matches: 9. Germline V lookup: CDR1 SEHNR, CDR2 FQNEAQ (reference sequence). The CDR3 DNA reads as TGTGCCAGCAGCTTAGGTCGCGTAACTAGCGGGAAAGATACGCAGTATTTT. Translated: CASSLGRVTSGKDTQYF.

V is TRBV5-6 and J is TRBJ2-1; 8 nucleotides agree with TRBD2. V shed 3 bases and J 2 bases; nucleotides not matched to a gene: 7. Germline values: CDR1 SGHDT, CDR2 YYEEEE. This CDR3 spans 16 amino acids. The CDR3 is CASSSYTGGAYNEQFF. CDR3 sequence (DNA): TGTGCCAGCAGCTCTTACACGGGAGGGGCCTACAATGAGCAGTTCTTC.

The chain links TRBV4-1 to TRBJ1-1, with a possible D match to TRBD1 (5 bases). V lost 8 bases to trimming and J lost 5 bases, with 21 bases between them. From germline, CDR1 is MGHRA and CDR2 YSYEKL. The length of the CDR3 is 15 residues. CDR3 amino acids: CASGNPGQVGTEAFF. The CDR3 DNA reads TGCGCCAGCGGAAACCCGGGGCAGGTCGGGACTGAAGCTTTCTTT.

The chain employs TRBV5-1 and TRBJ1-5; D not certain. Germline V CDR1 and CDR2: SGHRS, YFSETQ. The CDR3 contains 23 residues. V lost 0 bases, J lost 0 bases, and 31 bases lay in between. In DNA, the CDR3 is TGCGCCAGCAGCTTGGAAGTTGAGGTGAGCCTCAGACGTTGGAATTATAGCAATCAGCCCCAGCATTTT. Amino acids: CASSLEVEVSLRRWNYSNQPQHF.

The J gene is TRBJ2-5, the V gene TRBV2; D is unresolved. The germline V gene encodes CDR1 SNHLY and CDR2 FYNNEI. V was cut by 0 bases and J by 5 bases, with 7 bases left in between. This CDR3 comprises 13 residues. This CDR3 is CASSEAGRETQYF. The CDR3 coding sequence is TGTGCCAGCAGTGAAGCAGGTCGGGAGACCCAGTACTTC.

The chain has TRBV3-1 (or the pseudogene TRBV3-2) and TRBJ2-7; 8 bases fit TRBD2. Germline trimming cut 5 bases from V and 2 bases from J; bases unmatched to any gene: 11. Germline CDR1 and CDR2: LGHDT and YNNKEL (reference sequence). CDR3 length equals 16 residues. As DNA, the CDR3 is TGTGCCAGCAGCGGCCTAACCGGGACTAGGCCCTACGAGCAGTACTTC. It specifies CASSGLTGTRPYEQYF.

This chain connects TRBV6-2 or TRBV6-3 to TRBJ1-4; D is possibly TRBD1 (5 bases). Trimming cost V 5 bases and J 10 bases, with 20 bases left between them. The CDR3 consists of 15 residues. Looked up from germline, CDR1 is MNHEY and CDR2 is SVGEGT. The CDR3 DNA reads TGTGCCAGCAGTACCCCGCGAGGGGCTATCGGAAAACTGTTTTTT. It specifies CASSTPRGAIGKLFF.

The chain is built from TRBV28 and TRBJ1-1; possible D gene TRBD1, 6 bases. CDR3 size: 14 residues. Per germline, CDR1 MDHEN and CDR2 SYDVKM. Trimming took 10 bases from V and 3 from J, leaving 18 bases between them. As DNA, the CDR3 is TGTGCCATCAAACCGTTCAGGGGACACACTGAAGCTTTCTTT. Protein sequence: CAIKPFRGHTEAFF.

This clone appeared once. The chain links TRBV5-1 to TRBJ1-3; TRBD1 aligns across 10 bases. V gave up 0 bases and J gave up 4 bases; unmatched junction bases: 4. Per germline, CDR1 SGHRS and CDR2 YFSETQ. CDR3 length equals 16 residues. The CDR3 is CASSLGDRGGGNTIYF. The CDR3 nucleotides read TGCGCCAGCAGCTTGGGGGACAGGGGTGGCGGAAACACCATATATTTT.

The chain has TRBV19 and TRBJ1-1; 7 bases are shared with TRBD1. The CDR3 spans 13 residues. V trimming: 6 bases; J trimming: 3 bases; junction bases outside the gene matches: 4. Per the germline V gene, CDR1 is LNHDA and CDR2 is SQIVND (reference sequence). CDR3 region: CASRGRGYTEAFF. As DNA, the CDR3 is TGTGCCAGTAGGGGCAGGGGGTACACTGAAGCTTTCTTT.

V and J are TRBV6-5 and TRBJ2-3, with TRBD1 matching 7 bases. The CDR3 loop spans 14 amino acids. V lost 10 bases, J lost 0 bases, and 7 bases stayed unmatched. Germline V gene lookup returns CDR1 MNHEY and CDR2 SVGAGI. CDR3 amino acids: CANARDRSTDTQYF. CDR3 nucleotides: TGTGCCAACGCTCGGGACAGAAGCACAGATACGCAGTATTTT.